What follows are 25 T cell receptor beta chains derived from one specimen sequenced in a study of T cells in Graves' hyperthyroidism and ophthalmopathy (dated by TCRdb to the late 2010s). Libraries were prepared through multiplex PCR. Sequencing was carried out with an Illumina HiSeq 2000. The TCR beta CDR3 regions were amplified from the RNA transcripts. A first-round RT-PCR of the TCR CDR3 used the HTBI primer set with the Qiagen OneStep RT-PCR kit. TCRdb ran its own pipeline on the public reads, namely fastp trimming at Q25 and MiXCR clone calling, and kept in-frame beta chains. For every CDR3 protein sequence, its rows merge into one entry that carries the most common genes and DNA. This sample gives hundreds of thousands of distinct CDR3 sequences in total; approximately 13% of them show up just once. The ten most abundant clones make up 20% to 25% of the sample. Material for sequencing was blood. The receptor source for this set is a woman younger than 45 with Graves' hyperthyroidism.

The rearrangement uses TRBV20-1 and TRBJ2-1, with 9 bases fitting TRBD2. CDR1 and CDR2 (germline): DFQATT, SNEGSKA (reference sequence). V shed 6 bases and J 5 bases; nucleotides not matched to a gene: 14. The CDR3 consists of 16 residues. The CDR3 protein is CSAPDWAGGGHNEQFF. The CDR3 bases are TGCAGTGCCCCGGACTGGGCGGGGGGGGGACACAATGAGCAGTTCTTC.

The CDR3 DNA is TGTGCCAGCAGTGAGACGTTAGCATGGCTAGCGCGGGGGGCAGATACGCAGTATTTT. This codes for CASSETLAWLARGADTQYF. This chain joins TRBV2 and TRBJ2-3, with 8 bases identical to TRBD2. The trim removed 3 bases at V and 4 bases at J, leaving 18 bases unmatched. There are 19 residues in the CDR3. In germline, CDR1 is SNHLY, CDR2 FYNNEI.

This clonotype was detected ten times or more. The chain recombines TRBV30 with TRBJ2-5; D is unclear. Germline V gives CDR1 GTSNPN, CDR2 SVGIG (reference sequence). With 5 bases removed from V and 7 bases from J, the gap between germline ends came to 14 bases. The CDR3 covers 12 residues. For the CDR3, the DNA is TGTGCCTGGGGGGAACTGAGTGGGACCCAGTACTTC. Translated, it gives CAWGELSGTQYF. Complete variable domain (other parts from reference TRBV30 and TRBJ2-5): SQTIHQWPATLVQPVGSPLSLECTVEGTSNPNLYWYRQAAGRGLQLLFYSVGIGQISSEVPQNLSASRPQDRQFILSSKKLLLSDSGFYLCAWGELSGTQYFGPGTRLLVL.

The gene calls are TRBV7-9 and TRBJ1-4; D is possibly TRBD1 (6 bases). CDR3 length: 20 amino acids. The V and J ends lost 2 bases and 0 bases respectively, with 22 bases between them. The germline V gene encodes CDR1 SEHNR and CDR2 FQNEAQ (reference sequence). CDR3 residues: CASSLSRINREHTTNEKLFF. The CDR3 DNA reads TGTGCCAGCAGCTTATCCCGTATTAACAGGGAGCATACAACTAATGAAAAACTGTTTTTT. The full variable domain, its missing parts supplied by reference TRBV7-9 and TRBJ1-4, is DTGVSQNPRHKITKRGQNVTFRCDPISEHNRLYWYRQTLGQGPEFLTYFQNEAQLEKSRLLSDRFSAERPKGSFSTLEIQRTEQGDSAMYLCASSLSRINREHTTNEKLFFGSGTQLSVL.

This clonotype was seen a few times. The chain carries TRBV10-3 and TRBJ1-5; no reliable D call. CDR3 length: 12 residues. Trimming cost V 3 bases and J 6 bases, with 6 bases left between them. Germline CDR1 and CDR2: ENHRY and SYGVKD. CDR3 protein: CAISDVGQPQHF. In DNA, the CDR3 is TGTGCCATCAGTGACGTCGGTCAGCCCCAGCATTTT.

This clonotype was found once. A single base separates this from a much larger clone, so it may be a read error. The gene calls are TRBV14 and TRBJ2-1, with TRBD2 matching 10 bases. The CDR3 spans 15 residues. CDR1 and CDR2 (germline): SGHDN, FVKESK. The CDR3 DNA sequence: TGTGCCAGCAGCCAACTAGCGGGAGTTGGCAATGAGGAGTTCTTC. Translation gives CASSQLAGVGNEEFF. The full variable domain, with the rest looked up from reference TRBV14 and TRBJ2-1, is EAGVTQFPSHSVIEKGQTVTLRCDPISGHDNLYWYRRVMGKEIKFLLHFVKESKQDESGMPNNRFLAERTGGTYSTLKVQPAELEDSGVYFCASSQLAGVGNEEFFGPGTRLTVL.

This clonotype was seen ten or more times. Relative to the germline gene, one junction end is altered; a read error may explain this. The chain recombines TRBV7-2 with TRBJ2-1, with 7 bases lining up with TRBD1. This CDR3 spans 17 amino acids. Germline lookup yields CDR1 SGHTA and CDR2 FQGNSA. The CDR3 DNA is TGTGCCAGCAGCCACCCGATGACAGGGAAGGCCTATAATGAGCAGTTCTTC. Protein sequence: CASSHPMTGKAYNEQFF.

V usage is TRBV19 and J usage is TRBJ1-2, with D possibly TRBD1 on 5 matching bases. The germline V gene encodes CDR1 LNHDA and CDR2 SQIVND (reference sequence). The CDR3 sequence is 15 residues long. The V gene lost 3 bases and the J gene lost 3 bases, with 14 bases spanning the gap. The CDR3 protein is CASSIEEGLYYGYTF. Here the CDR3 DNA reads TGTGCCAGTAGTATTGAGGAGGGGTTATACTATGGCTACACCTTC.

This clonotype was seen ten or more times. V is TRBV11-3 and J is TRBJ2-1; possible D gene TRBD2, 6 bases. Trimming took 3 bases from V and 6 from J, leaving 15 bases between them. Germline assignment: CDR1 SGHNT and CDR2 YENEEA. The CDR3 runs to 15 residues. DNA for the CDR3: TGTGCCAGCAGCTTCCGGGGAGGACTGTTCAATGAGCAGTTCTTC. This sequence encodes CASSFRGGLFNEQFF.

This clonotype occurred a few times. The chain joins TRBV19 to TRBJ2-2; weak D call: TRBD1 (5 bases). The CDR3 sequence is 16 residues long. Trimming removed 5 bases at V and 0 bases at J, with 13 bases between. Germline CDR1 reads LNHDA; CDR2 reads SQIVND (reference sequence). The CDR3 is CASSSPGFANTGELFF. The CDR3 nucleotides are TGTGCCAGTAGTTCGCCAGGGTTCGCGAACACCGGGGAGCTGTTTTTT.

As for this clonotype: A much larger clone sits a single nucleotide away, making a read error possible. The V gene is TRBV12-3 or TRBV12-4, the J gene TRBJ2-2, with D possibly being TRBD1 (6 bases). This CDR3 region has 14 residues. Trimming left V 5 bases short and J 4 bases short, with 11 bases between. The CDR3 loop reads CASSGDKSTGELFF. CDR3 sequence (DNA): TGTGCCAGCAGTGGGGACAAGAGCACCGGGGAGCTGTTTTTT.

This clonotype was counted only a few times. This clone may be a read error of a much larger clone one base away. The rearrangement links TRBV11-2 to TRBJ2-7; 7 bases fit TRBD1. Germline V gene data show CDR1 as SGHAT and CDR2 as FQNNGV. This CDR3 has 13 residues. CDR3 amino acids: CASSLETGTERYF. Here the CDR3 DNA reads TGTGCCAGCAGCTTAGAGACAGGGACCGAGCGGTACTTC.

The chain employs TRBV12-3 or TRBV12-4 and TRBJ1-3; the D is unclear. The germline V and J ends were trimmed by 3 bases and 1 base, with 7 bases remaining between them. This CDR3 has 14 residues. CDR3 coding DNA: TGTGCCAGCAGTTTCGGGGTTTCTGGAAACACCATATATTTT. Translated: CASSFGVSGNTIYF.

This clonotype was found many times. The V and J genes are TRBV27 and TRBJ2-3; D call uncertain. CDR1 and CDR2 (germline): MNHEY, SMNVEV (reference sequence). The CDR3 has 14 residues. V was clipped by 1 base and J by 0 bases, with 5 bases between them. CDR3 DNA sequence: TGTGCCAGCAGTTTATGGGGAAGCACAGATACGCAGTATTTT. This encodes CASSLWGSTDTQYF.

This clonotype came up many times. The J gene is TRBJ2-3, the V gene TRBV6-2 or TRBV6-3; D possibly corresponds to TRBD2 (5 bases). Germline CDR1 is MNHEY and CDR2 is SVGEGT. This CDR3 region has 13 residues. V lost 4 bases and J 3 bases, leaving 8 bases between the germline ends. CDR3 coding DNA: TGTGCCAGCAGTTTACTAGAAACAGATACGCAGTATTTT. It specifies CASSLLETDTQYF.

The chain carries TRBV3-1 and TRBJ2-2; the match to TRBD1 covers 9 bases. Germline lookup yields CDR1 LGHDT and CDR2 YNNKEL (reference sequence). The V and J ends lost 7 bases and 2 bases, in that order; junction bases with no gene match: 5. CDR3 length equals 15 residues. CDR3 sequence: CASTRTGVNTGELFF. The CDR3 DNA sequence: TGTGCCAGCACCCGGACAGGGGTAAACACCGGGGAGCTGTTTTTT.

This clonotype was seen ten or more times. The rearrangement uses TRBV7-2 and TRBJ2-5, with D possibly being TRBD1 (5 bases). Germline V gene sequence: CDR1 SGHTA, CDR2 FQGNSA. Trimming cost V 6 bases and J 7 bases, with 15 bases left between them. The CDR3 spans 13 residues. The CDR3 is CASRVRGQGTQYF. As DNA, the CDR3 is TGTGCCAGCAGAGTGAGAGGTCAGGGGACCCAGTACTTC.

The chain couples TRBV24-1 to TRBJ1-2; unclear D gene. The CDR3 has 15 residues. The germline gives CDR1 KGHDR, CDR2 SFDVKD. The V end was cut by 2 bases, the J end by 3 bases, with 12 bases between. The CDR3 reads CATSDSRTPYYGYTF. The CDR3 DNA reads TGTGCCACCAGTGATTCCCGGACGCCATACTATGGCTACACCTTC.

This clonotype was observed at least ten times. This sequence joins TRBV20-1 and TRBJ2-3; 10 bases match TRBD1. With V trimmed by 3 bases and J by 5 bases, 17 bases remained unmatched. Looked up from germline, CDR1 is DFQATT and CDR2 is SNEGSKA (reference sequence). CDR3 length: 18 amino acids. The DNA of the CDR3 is TGCAGTGCTAGCGGGTCGGTGGACAGGGGGTACCCTAAAGATACGCAGTATTTT. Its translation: CSASGSVDRGYPKDTQYF.

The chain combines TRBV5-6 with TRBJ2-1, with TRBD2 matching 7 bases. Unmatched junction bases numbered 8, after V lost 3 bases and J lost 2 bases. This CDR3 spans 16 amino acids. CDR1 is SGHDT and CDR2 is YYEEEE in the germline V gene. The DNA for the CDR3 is TGTGCCAGCAGCTCGACCCAAGGGAGGGCCTACAATGAGCAGTTCTTC. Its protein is CASSSTQGRAYNEQFF.

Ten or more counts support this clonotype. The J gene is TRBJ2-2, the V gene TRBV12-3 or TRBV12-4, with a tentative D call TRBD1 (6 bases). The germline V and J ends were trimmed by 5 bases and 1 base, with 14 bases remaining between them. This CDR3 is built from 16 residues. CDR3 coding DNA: TGTGCCAGCAGTCGCTACAGGGTGGGGAACACCGGGGAGCTGTTTTTT. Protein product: CASSRYRVGNTGELFF.

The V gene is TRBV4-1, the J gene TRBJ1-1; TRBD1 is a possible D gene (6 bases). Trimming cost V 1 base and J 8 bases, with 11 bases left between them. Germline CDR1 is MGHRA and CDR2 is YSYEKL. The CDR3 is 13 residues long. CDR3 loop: CASSQGQGREAFF. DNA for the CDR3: TGCGCCAGCAGCCAAGGTCAGGGGAGAGAAGCTTTCTTT.

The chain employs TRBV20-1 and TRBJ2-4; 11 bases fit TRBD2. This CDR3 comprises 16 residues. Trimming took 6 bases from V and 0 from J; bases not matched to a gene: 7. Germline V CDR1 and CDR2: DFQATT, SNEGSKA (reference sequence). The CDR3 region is CSAPGLAELAKNIQYF. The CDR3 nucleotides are TGCAGTGCCCCGGGACTAGCGGAGCTAGCCAAAAACATTCAGTACTTC.

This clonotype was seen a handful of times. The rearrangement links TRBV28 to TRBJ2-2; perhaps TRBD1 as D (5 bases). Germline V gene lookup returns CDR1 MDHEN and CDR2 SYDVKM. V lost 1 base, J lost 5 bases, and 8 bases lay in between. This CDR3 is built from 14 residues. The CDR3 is CASSLFPGTGELFF. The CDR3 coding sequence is TGTGCCAGCAGTTTATTCCCAGGGACCGGGGAGCTGTTTTTT.

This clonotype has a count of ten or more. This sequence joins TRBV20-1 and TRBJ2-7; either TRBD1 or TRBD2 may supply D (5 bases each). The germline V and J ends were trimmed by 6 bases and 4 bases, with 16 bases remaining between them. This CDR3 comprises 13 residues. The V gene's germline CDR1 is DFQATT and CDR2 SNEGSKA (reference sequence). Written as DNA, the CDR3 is TGCAGTGCCGCCGTGGGGGTAAAATACGAGCAGTACTTC. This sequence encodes CSAAVGVKYEQYF.